Sequencing of this TCR beta chain was carried out in a study of blood T cell repertoires in COVID-19 (dated by TCRdb to the early 2020s). Concerning the study at large: The collaborator samples originated in the United States, Italy and Spain and spanned the acute and convalescent phases of COVID-19. Subjects who had been exposed to COVID-19, were actively infected with it, or had recovered from it provided the deeply sampled blood TCRbeta repertoires that made up the dataset. The sample metadata nearly always contained a de-identified subject ID, COVID-19 status, age in years and sex. Where available, HLA class I and class II types were obtained from metadata supplied by the sample provider rather than from assay-based typing. The prospective study material was composed of cDNA or gDNA derived from T cells, B-cell-depleted T cells, or PBMCs. The samples were drawn from two sources: the first 160 participants of the ongoing ImmuneRACE study, and approximately 1,300 subjects contributed by 6 global collaborators. The repertoires were released in a freely available public database intended as a resource for research on the immune response to SARS-CoV-2.

With respect to this clone: No antigen is known for it. Per-base quality was not reported, and no clone a single base away is much larger than it.

TCRbeta CDR3 regions were amplified from genomic DNA by means of the immunoSEQ Assay, a bias-controlled multiplex PCR. The authors' analysis ran thus. Within the assay, amplification of reference gene primers was used to estimate how many nucleated cells each sample contained. To quantify the absolute abundance of each unique TCRbeta CDR3 rearrangement, sequence reads were collapsed and filtered. For each sample, productive Simpson clonality was calculated as the square root of Simpson's diversity index over productive rearrangements. TCRdb provides this immuneACCESS table in a form limited to in-frame rearrangements. Some clones are lacking; in checked studies, under half of them reflect an unresolved V gene, and why the rest are absent is not known. Clone size and the V and J calls come from that table; the DNA yielded D and trimming. The sample profile shows about 270,000 clones; about nine tenths of them were found once. The leading ten clones occupy approximately 2% of the sample.

Cut back by 5 bases and 4 bases, the V and J ends lie 15 bases apart. The CDR3 contains 14 residues, cysteine and phenylalanine counted. The CDR3 DNA has 42 bases and is translated from base 1. CDR1 and CDR2 (SGHRS, YFSETQ) derive from the germline V gene. Collaborating institutions collected whole blood in K2EDTA tubes following their own protocols. For TCRbeta analysis, collaborators shipped samples in one of three forms: frozen whole blood, isolated PBMCs, or DNA extracted from either of those sample types. Findings and caveats that apply to the study as a whole: The amount of clinical and demographic metadata varied by source and participant and was provided uncurated.

The TCR sequence derives from a man in his fifties with acute or convalescent COVID-19. Specimen: peripheral blood. This chain is built from TRBV5-1 and TRBJ1-2; TRBD1 is a possible D gene, resting on 5 matching bases. This receptor carries the CDR3 CASRTVDSAYGYTF. The DNA sequence follows: TGCGCCAGCAGGACGGTAGACAGCGCCTATGGCTACACCTTC.